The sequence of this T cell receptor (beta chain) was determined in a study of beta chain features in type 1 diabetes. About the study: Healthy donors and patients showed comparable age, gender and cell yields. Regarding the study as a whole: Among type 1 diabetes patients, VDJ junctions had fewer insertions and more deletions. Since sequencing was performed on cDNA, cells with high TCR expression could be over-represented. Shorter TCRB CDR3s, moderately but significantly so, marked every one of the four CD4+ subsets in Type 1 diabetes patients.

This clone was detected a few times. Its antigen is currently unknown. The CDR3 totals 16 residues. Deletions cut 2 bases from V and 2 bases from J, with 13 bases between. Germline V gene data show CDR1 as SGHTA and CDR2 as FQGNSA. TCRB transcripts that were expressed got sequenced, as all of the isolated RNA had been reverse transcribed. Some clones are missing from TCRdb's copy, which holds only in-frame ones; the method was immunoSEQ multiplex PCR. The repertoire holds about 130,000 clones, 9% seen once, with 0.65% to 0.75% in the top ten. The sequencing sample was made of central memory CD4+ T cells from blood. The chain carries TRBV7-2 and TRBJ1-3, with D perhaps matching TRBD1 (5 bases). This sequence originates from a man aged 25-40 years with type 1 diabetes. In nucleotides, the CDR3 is TGTGCCAGCAGCTTAATGGTTGGCAGGGCTGGAAACACCATATATTTT. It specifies CASSLMVGRAGNTIYF.